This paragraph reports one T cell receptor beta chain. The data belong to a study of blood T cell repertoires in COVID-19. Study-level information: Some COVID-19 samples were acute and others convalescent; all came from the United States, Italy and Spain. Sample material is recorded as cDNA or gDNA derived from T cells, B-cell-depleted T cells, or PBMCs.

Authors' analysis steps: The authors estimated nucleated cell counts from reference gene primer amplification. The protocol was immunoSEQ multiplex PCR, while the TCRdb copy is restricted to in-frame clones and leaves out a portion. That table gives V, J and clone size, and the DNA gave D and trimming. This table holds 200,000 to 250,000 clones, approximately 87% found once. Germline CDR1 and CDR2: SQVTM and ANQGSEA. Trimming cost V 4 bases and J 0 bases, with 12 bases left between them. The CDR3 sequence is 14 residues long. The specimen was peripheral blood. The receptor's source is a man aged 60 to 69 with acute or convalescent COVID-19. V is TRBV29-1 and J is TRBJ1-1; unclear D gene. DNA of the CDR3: TGCAGCGTTGCCCGGGAAAACATGAACACTGAAGCTTTCTTT. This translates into CSVARENMNTEAFF.